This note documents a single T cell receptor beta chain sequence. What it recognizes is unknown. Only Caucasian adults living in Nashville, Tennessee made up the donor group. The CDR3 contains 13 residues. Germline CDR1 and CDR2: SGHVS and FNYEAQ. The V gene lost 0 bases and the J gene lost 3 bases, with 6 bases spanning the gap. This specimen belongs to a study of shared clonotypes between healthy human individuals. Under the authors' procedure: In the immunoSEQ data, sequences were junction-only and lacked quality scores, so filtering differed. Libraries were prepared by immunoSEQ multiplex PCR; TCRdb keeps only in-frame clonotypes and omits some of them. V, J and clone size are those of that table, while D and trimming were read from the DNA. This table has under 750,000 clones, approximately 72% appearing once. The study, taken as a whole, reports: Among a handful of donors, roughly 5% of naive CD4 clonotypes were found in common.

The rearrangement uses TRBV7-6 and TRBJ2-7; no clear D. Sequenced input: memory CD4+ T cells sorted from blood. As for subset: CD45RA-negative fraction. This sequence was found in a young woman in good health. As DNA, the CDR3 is TGTGCCAGCAGCTTAGCGCTAGACTACGAGCAGTACTTC. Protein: CASSLALDYEQYF. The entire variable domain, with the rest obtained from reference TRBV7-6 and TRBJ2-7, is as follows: GAGVSQSPRYKVTKRGQDVALRCDPISGHVSLYWYRQALGQGPEFLTYFNYEAQQDKSGLPNDRFSAERPEGSISTLTIQRTEQRDSAMYRCASSLALDYEQYFGPGTRLTVT.